The sequence of this T cell receptor (beta chain) was determined in a study of brain metastases from non-small cell lung cancer. Study-level findings and limits: Fewer infiltrating T cells were found in brain metastases than primaries. T-cell clones appeared expanded in approximately 64% of brain metastases relative to matched primary tumors. Brain metastases shared most TCR repertoire with primaries, with sparse T cells.

About this clone: No antigen is known for it.

The protocol was immunoSEQ multiplex PCR, while the TCRdb copy is restricted to in-frame clones and leaves out a portion. Of some 2,000 clones listed, roughly 89% were seen once; the top ten hold over 3%. The CDR3 is 14 residues long. Trimming pared 7 bases from V and 3 bases from J, leaving 14 bases between. Germline CDR1 reads MNHEY; CDR2 reads SVGAGI. The specimen was primary lung tumor tissue. The sequence derives from a donor at least 40 years old with non-small cell lung cancer. This chain connects TRBV6-5 to TRBJ2-3; tentatively, D is TRBD2 (5 bases). This CDR3 is CASKRRGLTDTQYF. CDR3 sequence (DNA): TGTGCCAGCAAACGCAGAGGGCTTACAGATACGCAGTATTTT.